This TCR beta chain stems from a study of graft-versus-host responses after intestinal transplantation. Overall study: The transplants performed in recipients were multivisceral, liver-intestinal, or isolated intestinal. Anti-thymocyte globulin induction preceded approximately three years of tacrolimus and steroid maintenance in all recipients. The study's findings and limits: Recipient-marrow GvH clones were detected, some having first appeared in ileum or blood. Individuals carrying graft-donor T cell macrochimerism showed high graft-versus-host to host-versus-graft clonal ratios in allografts.

To note about this clone: No antigen is known for it.

V dropped 8 bases and J dropped 5 bases, with 21 bases sitting between them. The CDR3 extends over 15 amino acids. The germline gives CDR1 MNHEY, CDR2 SMNVEV (reference sequence). Generated by immunoSEQ multiplex PCR, the TCRdb table keeps only in-frame clones and is missing some. Seen here are about 25,000 clones, less than 95% observed once, and the top ten hold about 0.49%. The starting material was PBMCs, obtained 156 days after intestinal transplant. This rearrangement joins TRBV27 to TRBJ2-5; tentative D call: TRBD1 (6 bases). This sequence originates from a human patient who received an intestinal transplant, so some T cells may come from the graft donor. The CDR3 DNA is TGTGCCAGCCACACCGGGACACAGCCCCAGGAGACCCAGTACTTC. The encoded protein is CASHTGTQPQETQYF.